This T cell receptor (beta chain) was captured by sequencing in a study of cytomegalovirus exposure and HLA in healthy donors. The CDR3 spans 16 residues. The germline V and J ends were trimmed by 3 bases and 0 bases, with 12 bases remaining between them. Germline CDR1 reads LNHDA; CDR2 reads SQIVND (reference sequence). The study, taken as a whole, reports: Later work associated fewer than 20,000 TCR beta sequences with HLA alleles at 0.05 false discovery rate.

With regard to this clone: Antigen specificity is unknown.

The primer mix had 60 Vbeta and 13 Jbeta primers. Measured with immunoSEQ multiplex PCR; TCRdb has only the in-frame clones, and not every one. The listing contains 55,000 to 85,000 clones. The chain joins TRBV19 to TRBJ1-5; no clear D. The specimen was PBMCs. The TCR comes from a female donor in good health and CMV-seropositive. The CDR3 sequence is CASSIASKSSNQPQHF. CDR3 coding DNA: TGTGCCAGTAGTATTGCGTCGAAAAGTAGCAATCAGCCCCAGCATTTT. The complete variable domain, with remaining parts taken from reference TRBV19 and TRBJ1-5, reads DGGITQSPKYLFRKEGQNVTLSCEQNLNHDAMYWYRQDPGQGLRLIYYSQIVNDFQKGDIAEGYSVSREKKESFPLTVTSAQKNPTAFYLCASSIASKSSNQPQHFGDGTRLSIL.